This entry lists 21 T cell receptor beta chains sequenced from one sample in a study of shared clonotypes between healthy human individuals. TCRdb's copy holds only in-frame clones and misses some; the assay was immunoSEQ multiplex PCR. The sample lists some 2,500,000 clones, roughly 90% seen once, with about 0.36% in the top ten. The sequencing input was naive CD4+ T cells from PBMCs. The subset: CD45RA+ positively selected. The receptors were sampled from a man aged 18-30 years in good health. Some clones in this sample may be carry-over from other donors' samples.

The chain has TRBV9 and TRBJ1-5; no clear D. The V gene's germline CDR1 is SGDLS and CDR2 YYNGEE. The CDR3 sequence is 15 residues long. Trimming cost V 0 bases and J 4 bases, with 11 bases left between them. CDR3 coding DNA: TGTGCCAGCAGCGTAGGAGGAGTGTGGAATCAGCCCCAGCATTTT. Its translation: CASSVGGVWNQPQHF.

V gene TRBV30 combines with J gene TRBJ2-5; D call uncertain. TRBJ2-7 explains the end of the DNA better; the J call may be wrong. Germline V lookup: CDR1 GTSNPN, CDR2 SVGIG (reference sequence). This CDR3 region has 13 residues. CDR3 sequence: CAWSITLATEQYF. The DNA for the CDR3 is TGTGCCTGGAGTATCACTTTAGCCACCGAGCAGTACTTC.

The chain uses TRBV7-2 and TRBJ1-2; no clear D. Per germline, CDR1 SGHTA and CDR2 FQGNSA. The CDR3 is 13 amino acids. The V gene lost 1 base and the J gene lost 8 bases, with 11 bases spanning the gap. The CDR3, as DNA: TGTGCCAGCAGCTTAGTATCAGAGGCCGGCTACACCTTC. Its translation is CASSLVSEAGYTF.

This CDR3 reads CASSVQVGGRGYEQYF. CDR3 nucleotide sequence: TGTGCCAGCAGTGTACAGGTGGGGGGGCGGGGTTACGAGCAGTACTTC. The V gene is TRBV6-1, the J gene TRBJ2-7, with D maybe TRBD2 (7 bases). The V end was cut by 4 bases, the J end by 4 bases, with 20 bases between. The CDR3 is made up of 16 amino acids. Germline values: CDR1 MNHNS, CDR2 SASEGT.

J is TRBJ1-5 and V is TRBV7-2; TRBD1 aligns across 10 bases. In germline, CDR1 is SGHTA, CDR2 FQGNSA. This CDR3 has 16 residues. V was clipped by 5 bases and J by 1 base; unmatched bases: 5. The CDR3 region is CASSRQGAGSNQPQHF. CDR3 DNA: TGTGCCAGCAGCAGACAGGGGGCCGGGAGCAATCAGCCCCAGCATTTT.

This sequence joins TRBV10-3 and TRBJ1-4; 7 positions agree with TRBD1. The CDR3 has 17 amino acids. V shed 10 bases, J shed 1 base, and the junction held 15 bases outside the gene matches. Germline loops: CDR1 ENHRY, CDR2 SYGVKD. DNA for the CDR3: TGTGCCACAAGCCACAGGGGACGTGGCGTAACTAATGAAAAACTGTTTTTT. Translating gives CATSHRGRGVTNEKLFF.

This clone was recorded a few times. V is TRBV6-1 and J is TRBJ1-2; 7 bases match TRBD1. With 7 bases clipped from V and 4 bases from J, the junction kept 3 bases outside the gene matches. Germline V gives CDR1 MNHNS, CDR2 SASEGT. The CDR3 is 12 residues long. The CDR3: CASMGTVYGYTF. CDR3 DNA: TGTGCCAGCATGGGGACAGTCTATGGCTACACCTTC.

The V and J genes are TRBV2 and TRBJ2-5; 11 nucleotides match TRBD2. The germline V gene has CDR1 SNHLY and CDR2 FYNNEI. The V gene end was trimmed by 8 bases and the J gene end by 4 bases; junction bases not matched to a gene: 12. This CDR3 spans 16 amino acids. The DNA of the CDR3 is TGTGCCAGCTTATTGGGCCTAGCGGGAGGTGGAGAGACCCAGTACTTC. It is translated as CASLLGLAGGGETQYF.

This sequence joins TRBV19 and TRBJ2-6, with D possibly TRBD1 on 5 matching bases. The V gene lost 3 bases and the J gene lost 4 bases, with 16 bases spanning the gap. Per the germline V gene, CDR1 is LNHDA and CDR2 is SQIVND (reference sequence). The CDR3 has 17 amino acids. The CDR3 is CASSMKGISSGANVLTF. The CDR3 DNA is TGTGCCAGTAGTATGAAGGGGATCTCCTCCGGGGCCAACGTCCTGACTTTC.

The V call is TRBV18, the J call TRBJ2-1, with 15 nucleotides matching TRBD2. Per germline, CDR1 KGHSH and CDR2 LQKENI. Trimming cost V 5 bases and J 9 bases; bases outside gene matches: 8. This CDR3 has 16 amino acids. CDR3 bases: TGTGCCAGCTCAACGGGACTAGCGGGAGGTCTTGGTGAGCAGTTCTTC. It yields the protein CASSTGLAGGLGEQFF.

This chain connects TRBV28 to TRBJ1-5; a weak D match, TRBD1 (5 bases). The germline gives CDR1 MDHEN, CDR2 SYDVKM. The CDR3 runs to 14 residues. Trimming took off 6 bases at V and 5 bases at J, with 14 bases between the two ends. The CDR3 loop reads CASRNRGPYQPQHF. For the CDR3, the DNA is TGTGCCAGCAGAAACCGGGGCCCCTATCAGCCCCAGCATTTT.

V usage is TRBV7-3 and J usage is TRBJ2-7, with 9 positions matching TRBD1. The germline V gene encodes CDR1 SGHTA and CDR2 FQGTGA. With V trimmed by 2 bases and J by 0 bases, 2 bases remained unmatched. The CDR3 sequence is 15 residues long. Here the CDR3 reads CASSLGQGSSYEQYF. The CDR3 region has the DNA TGTGCCAGCAGCTTAGGACAGGGGAGCTCCTACGAGCAGTACTTC. The complete variable domain, with remaining parts taken from reference TRBV7-3 and TRBJ2-7, reads GAGVSQTPSNKVTEKGKYVELRCDPISGHTALYWYRQSLGQGPEFLIYFQGTGAADDSGLPNDRFFAVRPEGSVSTLKIQRTERGDSAVYLCASSLGQGSSYEQYFGPGTRLTVT.

A note on this clone: This CDR3 is also generated by other DNA sequences in the sample. The rearrangement joins TRBV5-4 to TRBJ2-1, with TRBD1 identical over 8 bases. The CDR3 sequence is 15 residues long. J lost 4 bases, V lost 0 bases, and 3 bases had no gene match. Germline lookup yields CDR1 SGHNT and CDR2 YYREEE (reference sequence). CDR3 protein: CASSLVGQGYNEQFF. As DNA, the CDR3 is TGTGCCAGCAGCTTGGTTGGACAGGGTTACAATGAGCAGTTCTTC. The whole variable domain, remainder taken from reference TRBV5-4 and TRBJ2-1, is ETGVTQSPTHLIKTRGQQVTLRCSSQSGHNTVSWYQQALGQGPQFIFQYYREEENGRGNFPPRFSGLQFPNYSSELNVNALELDDSALYLCASSLVGQGYNEQFFGPGTRLTVL.

Only one count was recorded for this clone. The chain combines TRBV11-2 with TRBJ1-4, with TRBD1 as a possible D gene (5 bases). From germline, CDR1 is SGHAT and CDR2 FQNNGV. With 5 bases removed from V and 7 bases from J, the gap between germline ends came to 14 bases. The CDR3 consists of 14 residues. The CDR3 region has the DNA TGTGCCAGCAGCCTCGGGTGGGGCCGTGAAAAACTGTTTTTT. Its translation is CASSLGWGREKLFF.

The rearrangement links TRBV15 to TRBJ1-5; 8 bases line up with TRBD1. There are 14 residues in the CDR3. V lost 8 bases and J lost 7; bases outside the gene matches: 10. Germline V gives CDR1 LNHNV, CDR2 YYDKDF (reference sequence). CDR3 DNA sequence: TGTGCCACCCGACAGGGGAAAGAGGGCCAGCCCCAGCATTTT. It encodes CATRQGKEGQPQHF.

This clone was seen a single time. V gene TRBV6-5 combines with J gene TRBJ2-2, with unresolved D. The CDR3 has 16 amino acids. Germline V gene data show CDR1 as MNHEY and CDR2 as SVGAGI. V was pared by 4 bases and J by 1 base, with 13 bases between. CDR3 DNA sequence: TGTGCCAGCAGTTTCCTCGAGGTCCAGAACACCGGGGAGCTGTTTTTT. Translated, it gives CASSFLEVQNTGELFF.

The chain carries TRBV29-1 and TRBJ2-2; TRBD1 matches 7 bases. The CDR3 runs 15 residues. Losses at the gene ends were 5 bases for V and 2 bases for J; bases not matched to a gene: 8. Per germline, CDR1 SQVTM and CDR2 ANQGSEA. The chain's CDR3 is CSVSPTGTNTGELFF. CDR3 bases: TGCAGCGTTTCCCCGACAGGGACCAACACCGGGGAGCTGTTTTTT.

This rearrangement joins TRBV2 to TRBJ1-6; tentatively, D is TRBD1 (5 bases). The V end lost 2 bases, the J end lost 8 bases, and 13 bases lay between the germline ends. Germline CDR1 and CDR2: SNHLY and FYNNEI. This CDR3 is built from 15 residues. The CDR3 region has the DNA TGTGCCAGCAGTGAACGGACACCAAGTCATTCACCCCTCCACTTT. Amino acid sequence: CASSERTPSHSPLHF.

The gene calls are TRBV18 and TRBJ1-5; no reliable D call. Germline V lookup: CDR1 KGHSH, CDR2 LQKENI. This CDR3 contains 15 residues. V lost 1 base and J lost 6, with 13 bases in between. CDR3 coding DNA: TGTGCCAGCTCACCACTCGGGCAGAGCCCTCAGCCCCAGCATTTT. Translation gives CASSPLGQSPQPQHF. The full variable domain, rest sourced from reference TRBV18 and TRBJ1-5, is NAGVMQNPRHLVRRRGQEARLRCSPMKGHSHVYWYRQLPEEGLKFMVYLQKENIIDESGMPKERFSAEFPKEGPSILRIQQVVRGDSAAYFCASSPLGQSPQPQHFGDGTRLSIL.

The CDR3 protein is CASSVELNQPQHF. CDR3 coding DNA: TGTGCCAGCAGTGTAGAATTGAATCAGCCCCAGCATTTT. The chain couples TRBV2 to TRBJ1-5; no clear D. The CDR3 is 13 residues long. Deletions cut 4 bases from V and 4 bases from J, with 8 bases between. The V gene's germline CDR1 is SNHLY and CDR2 FYNNEI.

In regard to this clone: One junction end disagrees with the germline gene, perhaps due to a read error. The chain employs TRBV6-5 and TRBJ2-5; D remains ambiguous. Germline V lookup: CDR1 MNHEY, CDR2 SVGAGI. CDR3 length: 13 amino acids. The CDR3 nucleotides are TGTGCCAGCAGTTACTCGAACAACCAGCCCCCCCACTTC. It specifies CASSYSNNQPPHF.